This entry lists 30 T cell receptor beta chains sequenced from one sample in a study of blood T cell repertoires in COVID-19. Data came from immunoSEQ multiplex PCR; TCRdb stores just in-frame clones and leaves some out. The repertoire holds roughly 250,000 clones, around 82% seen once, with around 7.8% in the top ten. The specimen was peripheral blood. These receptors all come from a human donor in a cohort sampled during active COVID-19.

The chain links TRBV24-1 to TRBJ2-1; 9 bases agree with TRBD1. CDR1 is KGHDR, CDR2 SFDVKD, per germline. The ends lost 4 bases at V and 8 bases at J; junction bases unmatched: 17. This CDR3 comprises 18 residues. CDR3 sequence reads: CATSDNRVYRGLKDEQFF. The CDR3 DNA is TGTGCCACCAGTGACAACAGGGTATACAGGGGGCTTAAAGATGAGCAGTTCTTC.

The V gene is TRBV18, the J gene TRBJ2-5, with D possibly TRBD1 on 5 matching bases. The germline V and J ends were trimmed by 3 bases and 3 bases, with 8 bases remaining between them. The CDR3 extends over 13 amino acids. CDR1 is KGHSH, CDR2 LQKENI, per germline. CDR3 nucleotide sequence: TGTGCCAGCTCACCCGGACAAGAAGAGACCCAGTACTTC. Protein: CASSPGQEETQYF.

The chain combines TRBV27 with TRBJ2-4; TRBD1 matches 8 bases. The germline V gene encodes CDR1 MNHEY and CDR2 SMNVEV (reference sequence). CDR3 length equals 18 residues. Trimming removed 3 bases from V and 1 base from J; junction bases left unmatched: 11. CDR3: CASSFRPGGGGAKNIQYF. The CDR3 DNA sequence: TGTGCCAGCAGTTTCCGACCAGGGGGCGGCGGGGCCAAAAACATTCAGTACTTC.

The CDR3 is CASSPWTANSYEQYF. The CDR3 region has the DNA TGTGCCAGCAGCCCATGGACTGCGAACTCCTACGAGCAGTACTTC. This chain joins TRBV7-2 and TRBJ2-7, with D perhaps TRBD2 (5 bases). The germline CDR1 and CDR2 sequences are SGHTA and FQGNSA. V lost 5 bases and J lost 0, with 14 bases in between. This CDR3 contains 15 residues. The variable domain in full, completed from reference TRBV7-2 and TRBJ2-7, reads GAGVSQSPSNKVTEKGKDVELRCDPISGHTALYWYRQSLGQGLEFLIYFQGNSAPDKSGLPSDRFSAERTGGSVSTLTIQRTQQEDSAVYLCASSPWTANSYEQYFGPGTRLTVT.

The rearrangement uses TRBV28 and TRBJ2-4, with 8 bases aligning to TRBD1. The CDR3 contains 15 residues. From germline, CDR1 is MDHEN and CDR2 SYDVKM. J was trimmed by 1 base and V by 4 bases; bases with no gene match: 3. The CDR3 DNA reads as TGTGCCAGCAGTTCACAGGGGGTTGCCAAAAACATTCAGTACTTC. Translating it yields CASSSQGVAKNIQYF.

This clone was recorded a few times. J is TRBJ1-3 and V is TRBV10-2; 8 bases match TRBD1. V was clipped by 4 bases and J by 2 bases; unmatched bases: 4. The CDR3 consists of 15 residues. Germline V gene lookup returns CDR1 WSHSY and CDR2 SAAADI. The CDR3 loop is CASSVQTGAGNTIYF. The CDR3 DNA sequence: TGCGCCAGCAGTGTTCAGACAGGGGCTGGAAACACCATATATTTT.

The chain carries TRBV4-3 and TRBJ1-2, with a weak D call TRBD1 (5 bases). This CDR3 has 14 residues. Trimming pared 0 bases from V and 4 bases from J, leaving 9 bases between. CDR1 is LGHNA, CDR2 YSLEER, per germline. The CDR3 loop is CASSQEGRGYGYTF. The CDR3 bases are TGCGCCAGCAGCCAAGAGGGGAGGGGCTATGGCTACACCTTC.

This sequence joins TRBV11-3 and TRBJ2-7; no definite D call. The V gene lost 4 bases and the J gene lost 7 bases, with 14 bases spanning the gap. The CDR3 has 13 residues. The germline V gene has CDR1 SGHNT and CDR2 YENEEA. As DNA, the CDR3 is TGTGCCAGCAGCTCGACGAGGCCACTAGAGCAGTACTTC. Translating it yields CASSSTRPLEQYF.

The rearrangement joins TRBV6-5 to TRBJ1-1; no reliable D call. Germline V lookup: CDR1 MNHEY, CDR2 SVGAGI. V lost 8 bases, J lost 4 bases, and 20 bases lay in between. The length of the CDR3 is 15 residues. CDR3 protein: CASLQRAGYGTEAFF. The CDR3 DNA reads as TGTGCCAGCCTACAGAGGGCTGGGTATGGCACTGAAGCTTTCTTT.

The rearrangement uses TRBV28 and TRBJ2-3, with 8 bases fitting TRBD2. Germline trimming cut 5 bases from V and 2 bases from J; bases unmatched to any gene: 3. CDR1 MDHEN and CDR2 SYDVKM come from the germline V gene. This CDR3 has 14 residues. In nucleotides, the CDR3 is TGTGCCAGCAGTACGGGGGGGCACACAGATACGCAGTATTTT. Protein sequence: CASSTGGHTDTQYF.

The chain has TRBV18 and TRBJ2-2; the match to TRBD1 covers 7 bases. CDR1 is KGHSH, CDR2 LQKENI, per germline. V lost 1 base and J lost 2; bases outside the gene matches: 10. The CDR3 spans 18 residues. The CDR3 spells CASSPLILRQGNTGELFF. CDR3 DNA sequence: TGTGCCAGCTCACCACTGATTCTGAGACAGGGTAACACCGGGGAGCTGTTTTTT. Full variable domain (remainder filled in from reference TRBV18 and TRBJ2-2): NAGVMQNPRHLVRRRGQEARLRCSPMKGHSHVYWYRQLPEEGLKFMVYLQKENIIDESGMPKERFSAEFPKEGPSILRIQQVVRGDSAAYFCASSPLILRQGNTGELFFGEGSRLTVL.

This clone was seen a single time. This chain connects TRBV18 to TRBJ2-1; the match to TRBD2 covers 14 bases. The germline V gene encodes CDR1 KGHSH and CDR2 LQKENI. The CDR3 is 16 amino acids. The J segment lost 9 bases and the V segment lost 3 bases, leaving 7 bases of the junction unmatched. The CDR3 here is CASSPPGLAGVGEQFF. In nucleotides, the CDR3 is TGTGCCAGCTCACCCCCGGGACTAGCGGGAGTTGGTGAGCAGTTCTTC.

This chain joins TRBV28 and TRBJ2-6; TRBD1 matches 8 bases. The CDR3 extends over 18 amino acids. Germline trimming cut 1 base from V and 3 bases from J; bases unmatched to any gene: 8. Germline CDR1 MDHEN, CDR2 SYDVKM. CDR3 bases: TGTGCCAGCAGTTTATTAATGGGACAGGAGGGTGGGGCCAACGTCCTGACTTTC. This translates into CASSLLMGQEGGANVLTF.

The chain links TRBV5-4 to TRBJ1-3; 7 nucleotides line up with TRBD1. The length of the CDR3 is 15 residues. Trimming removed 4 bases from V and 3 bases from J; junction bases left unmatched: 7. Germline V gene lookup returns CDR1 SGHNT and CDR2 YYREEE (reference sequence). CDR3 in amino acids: CASSTDRVGGNTIYF. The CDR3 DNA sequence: TGTGCCAGCAGCACTGACAGGGTTGGTGGAAACACCATATATTTT. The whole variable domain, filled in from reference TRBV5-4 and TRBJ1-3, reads ETGVTQSPTHLIKTRGQQVTLRCSSQSGHNTVSWYQQALGQGPQFIFQYYREEENGRGNFPPRFSGLQFPNYSSELNVNALELDDSALYLCASSTDRVGGNTIYFGEGSWLTVV.

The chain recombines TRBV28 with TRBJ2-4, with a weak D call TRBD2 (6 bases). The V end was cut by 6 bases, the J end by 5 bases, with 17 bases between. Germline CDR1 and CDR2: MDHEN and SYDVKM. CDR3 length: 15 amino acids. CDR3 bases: TGTGCCAGCAGCCCGACTAGACGCATCCAAAACATTCAGTACTTC. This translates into CASSPTRRIQNIQYF.

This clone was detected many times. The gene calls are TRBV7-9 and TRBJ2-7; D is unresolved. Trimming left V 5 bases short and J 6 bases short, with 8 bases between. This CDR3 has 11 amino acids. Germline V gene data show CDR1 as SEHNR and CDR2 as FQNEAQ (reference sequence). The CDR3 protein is CASSPLIEQYF. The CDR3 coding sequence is TGTGCCAGCAGCCCCCTTATCGAGCAGTACTTC.

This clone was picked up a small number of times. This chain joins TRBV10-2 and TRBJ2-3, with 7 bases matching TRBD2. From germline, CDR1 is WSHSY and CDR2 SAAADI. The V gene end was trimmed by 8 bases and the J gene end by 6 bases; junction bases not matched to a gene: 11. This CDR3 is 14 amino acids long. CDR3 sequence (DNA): TGCGCCAGCCAGGGCGGGAGCACGGGTGATACGCAGTATTTT. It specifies CASQGGSTGDTQYF.

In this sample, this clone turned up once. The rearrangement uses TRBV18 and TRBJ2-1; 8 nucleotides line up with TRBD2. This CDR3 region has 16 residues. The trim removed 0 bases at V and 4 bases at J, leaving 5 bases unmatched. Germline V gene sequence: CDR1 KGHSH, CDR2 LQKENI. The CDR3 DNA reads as TGTGCCAGCTCACCACCGGGACTAGGGAGGTACAATGAGCAGTTCTTC. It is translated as CASSPPGLGRYNEQFF.

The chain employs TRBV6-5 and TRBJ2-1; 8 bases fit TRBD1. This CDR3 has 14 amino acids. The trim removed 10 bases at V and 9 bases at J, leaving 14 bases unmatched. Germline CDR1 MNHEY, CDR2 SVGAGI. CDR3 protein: CATDWGRGHGEQFF. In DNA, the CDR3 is TGTGCCACCGATTGGGGCAGGGGGCATGGTGAGCAGTTCTTC.

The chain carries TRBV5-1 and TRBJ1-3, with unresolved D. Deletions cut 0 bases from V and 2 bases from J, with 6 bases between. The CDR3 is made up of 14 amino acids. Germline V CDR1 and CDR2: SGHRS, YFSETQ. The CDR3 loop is CASSLGLAGNTIYF. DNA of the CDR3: TGCGCCAGCAGCTTGGGGCTCGCTGGAAACACCATATATTTT.

The CDR3 nucleotides are TGCAGTGCTAGTCCTGACAGGGGAGGCGCTGAAGCTTTCTTT. Its translation is CSASPDRGGAEAFF. The chain carries TRBV20-1 and TRBJ1-1, with 8 bases aligning to TRBD1. Germline lookup yields CDR1 DFQATT and CDR2 SNEGSKA (reference sequence). The junction had 9 bases not matched to a gene; V was cut back by 3 bases and J by 6 bases. The CDR3 has 14 residues.

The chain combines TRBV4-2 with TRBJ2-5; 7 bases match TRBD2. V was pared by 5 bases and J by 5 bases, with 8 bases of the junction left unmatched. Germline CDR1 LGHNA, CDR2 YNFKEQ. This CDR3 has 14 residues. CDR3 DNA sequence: TGTGCCAGCAGCTCTCCGGGACTAAGGGAGACCCAGTACTTC. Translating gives CASSSPGLRETQYF.

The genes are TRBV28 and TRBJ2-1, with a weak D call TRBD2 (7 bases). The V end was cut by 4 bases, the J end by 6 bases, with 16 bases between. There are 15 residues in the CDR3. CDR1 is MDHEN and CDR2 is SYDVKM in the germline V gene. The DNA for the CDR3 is TGTGCCAGCAGTTGGGGGGGGGCCCACGTCAATGAGCAGTTCTTC. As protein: CASSWGGAHVNEQFF. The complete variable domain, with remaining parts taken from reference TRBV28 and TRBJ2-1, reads DVKVTQSSRYLVKRTGEKVFLECVQDMDHENMFWYRQDPGLGLRLIYFSYDVKMKEKGDIPEGYSVSREKKERFSLILESASTNQTSMYLCASSWGGAHVNEQFFGPGTRLTVL.

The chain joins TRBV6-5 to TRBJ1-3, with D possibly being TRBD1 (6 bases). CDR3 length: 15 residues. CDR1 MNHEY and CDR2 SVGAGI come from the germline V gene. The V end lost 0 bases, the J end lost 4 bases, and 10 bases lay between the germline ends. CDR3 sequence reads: CASSYSDSFGNTIYF. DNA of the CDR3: TGTGCCAGCAGTTACTCGGACAGCTTCGGAAACACCATATATTTT.

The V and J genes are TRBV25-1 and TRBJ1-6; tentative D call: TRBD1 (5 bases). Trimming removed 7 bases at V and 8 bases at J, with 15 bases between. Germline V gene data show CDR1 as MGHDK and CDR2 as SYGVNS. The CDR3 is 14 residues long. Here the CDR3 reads CASTRGALHSPLHF. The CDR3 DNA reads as TGTGCCAGCACCCGCGGGGCGTTACATTCACCCCTCCACTTT.

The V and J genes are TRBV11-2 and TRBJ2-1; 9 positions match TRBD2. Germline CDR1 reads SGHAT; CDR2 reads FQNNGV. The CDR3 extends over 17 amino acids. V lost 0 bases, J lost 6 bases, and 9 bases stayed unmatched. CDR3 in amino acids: CASSLDRLGGRANEQFF. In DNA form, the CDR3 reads TGTGCCAGCAGCTTAGATCGTTTAGGCGGGAGGGCCAATGAGCAGTTCTTC.

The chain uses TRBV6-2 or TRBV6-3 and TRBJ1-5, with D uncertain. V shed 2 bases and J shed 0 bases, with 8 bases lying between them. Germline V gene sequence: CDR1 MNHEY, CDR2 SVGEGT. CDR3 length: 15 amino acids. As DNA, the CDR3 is TGTGCCAGCAGTTACGACGGACTTAGCAATCAGCCCCAGCATTTT. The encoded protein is CASSYDGLSNQPQHF.

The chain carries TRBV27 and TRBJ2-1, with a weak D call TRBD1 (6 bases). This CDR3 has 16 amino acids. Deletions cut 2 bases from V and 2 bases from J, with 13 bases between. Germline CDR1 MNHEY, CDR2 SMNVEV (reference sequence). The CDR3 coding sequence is TGTGCCAGCAGTTTAGGCAGGGGATCACCCTACAATGAGCAGTTCTTC. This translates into CASSLGRGSPYNEQFF.

CDR3 in amino acids: CASSLVGGRDPGRELFF. The CDR3 bases are TGTGCCAGCAGCTTAGTGGGGGGGCGAGACCCAGGCCGGGAGCTGTTTTTT. The chain recombines TRBV7-2 with TRBJ2-2; D is perhaps TRBD2 (7 bases). Per the germline V gene, CDR1 is SGHTA and CDR2 is FQGNSA. Between the trimmed V and J ends, which lost 1 base and 9 bases, there was a span of 21 bases. The CDR3 contains 17 residues.

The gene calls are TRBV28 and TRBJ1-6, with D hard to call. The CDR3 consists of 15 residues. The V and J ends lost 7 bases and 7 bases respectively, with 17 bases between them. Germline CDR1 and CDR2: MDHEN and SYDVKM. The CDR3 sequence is CASKTTTHPNSPLHF. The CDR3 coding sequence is TGTGCCAGCAAAACAACAACCCACCCCAATTCACCCCTCCACTTT. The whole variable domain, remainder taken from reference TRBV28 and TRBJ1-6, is DVKVTQSSRYLVKRTGEKVFLECVQDMDHENMFWYRQDPGLGLRLIYFSYDVKMKEKGDIPEGYSVSREKKERFSLILESASTNQTSMYLCASKTTTHPNSPLHFGNGTRLTVT.